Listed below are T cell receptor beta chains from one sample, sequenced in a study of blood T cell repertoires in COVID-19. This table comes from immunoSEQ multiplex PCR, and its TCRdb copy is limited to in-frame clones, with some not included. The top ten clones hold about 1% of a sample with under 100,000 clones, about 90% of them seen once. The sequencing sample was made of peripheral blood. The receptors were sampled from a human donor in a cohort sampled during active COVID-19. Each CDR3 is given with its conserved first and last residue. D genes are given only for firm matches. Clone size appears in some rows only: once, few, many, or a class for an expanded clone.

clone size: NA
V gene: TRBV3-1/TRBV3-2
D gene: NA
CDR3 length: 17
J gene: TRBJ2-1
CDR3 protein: CASSQWNPAGVDNEQFF
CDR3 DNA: TGTGCCAGCAGCCAATGGAACCCGGCCGGGGTGGACAATGAGCAGTTCTTC

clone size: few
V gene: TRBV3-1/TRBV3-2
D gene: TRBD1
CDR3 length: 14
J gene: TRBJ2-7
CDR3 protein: CASSQVQGVNEQYF
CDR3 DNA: TGTGCCAGCAGCCAAGTACAGGGGGTGAACGAGCAGTACTTC

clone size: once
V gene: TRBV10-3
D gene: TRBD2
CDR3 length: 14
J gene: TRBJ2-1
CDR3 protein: CAISELAGINEQFF
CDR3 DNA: TGTGCCATCAGTGAACTAGCGGGAATTAATGAGCAGTTCTTC

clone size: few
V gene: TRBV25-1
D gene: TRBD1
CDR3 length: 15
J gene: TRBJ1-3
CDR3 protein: CASGGQGAFGNTIYF
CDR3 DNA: TGTGCCAGCGGGGGACAGGGGGCTTTTGGAAACACCATATATTTT

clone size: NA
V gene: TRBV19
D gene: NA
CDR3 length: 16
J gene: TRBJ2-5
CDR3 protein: CATSSEGSMTGETQYF
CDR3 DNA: TGTGCTACTAGTTCGGAGGGGAGTATGACTGGGGAGACCCAGTACTTC

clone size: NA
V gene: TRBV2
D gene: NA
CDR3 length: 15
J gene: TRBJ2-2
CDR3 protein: CASSVSRVNTGELFF
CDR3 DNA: TGTGCCAGCAGTGTCTCGCGGGTGAACACCGGGGAGCTGTTTTTT

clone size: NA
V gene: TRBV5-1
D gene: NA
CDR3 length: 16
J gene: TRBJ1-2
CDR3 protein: CASSLVLGAQDYGYTF
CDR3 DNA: TGCGCCAGCAGCTTGGTGCTGGGGGCGCAGGACTATGGCTACACCTTC

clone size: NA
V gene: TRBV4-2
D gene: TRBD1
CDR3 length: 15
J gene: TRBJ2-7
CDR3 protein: CASSRGDRGTHEQYF
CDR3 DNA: TGTGCCAGCAGCCGGGGGGACAGGGGTACCCACGAGCAGTACTTC

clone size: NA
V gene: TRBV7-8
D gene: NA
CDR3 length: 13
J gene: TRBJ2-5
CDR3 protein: CASSPTSWETQYF
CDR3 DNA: TGTGCCAGCTCCCCGACTAGTTGGGAGACCCAGTACTTC

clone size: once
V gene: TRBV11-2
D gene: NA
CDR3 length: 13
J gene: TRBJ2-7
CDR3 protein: CASIHSESNEQYF
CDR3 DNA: TGTGCCAGCATTCACTCCGAGAGCAACGAGCAGTACTTC

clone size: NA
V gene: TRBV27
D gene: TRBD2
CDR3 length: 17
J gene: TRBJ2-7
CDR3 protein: CASRTSGRGLSSYEQYF
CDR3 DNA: TGTGCCAGCAGGACTAGCGGGAGGGGTTTGTCGTCCTACGAGCAGTACTTC

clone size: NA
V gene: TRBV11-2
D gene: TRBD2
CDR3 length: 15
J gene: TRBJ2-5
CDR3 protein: CASSEETWGGETQYF
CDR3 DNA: TGTGCCAGCAGCGAAGAGACCTGGGGGGGAGAGACCCAGTACTTC

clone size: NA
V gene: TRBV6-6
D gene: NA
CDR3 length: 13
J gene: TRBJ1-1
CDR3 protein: CAAKEGVNTEAFF
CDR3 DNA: TGTGCCGCAAAGGAGGGCGTAAACACTGAAGCTTTCTTT

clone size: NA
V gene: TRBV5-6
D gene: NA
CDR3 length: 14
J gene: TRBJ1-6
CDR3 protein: CASSSGSYNSPLHF
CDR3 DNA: TGTGCCAGCAGCTCCGGCTCCTATAATTCACCCCTCCACTTT

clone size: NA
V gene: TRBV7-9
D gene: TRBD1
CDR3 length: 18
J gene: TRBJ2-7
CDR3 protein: CASSSPGQGARSSYEQYF
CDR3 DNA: TGTGCCAGCAGCTCCCCGGGACAGGGGGCCAGAAGCTCCTACGAGCAGTACTTC

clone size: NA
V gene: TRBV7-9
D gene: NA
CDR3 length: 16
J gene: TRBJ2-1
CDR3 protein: CASSSRAVSSYNEQFF
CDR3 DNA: TGTGCCAGCAGCTCGAGGGCGGTGAGCTCCTACAATGAGCAGTTCTTC

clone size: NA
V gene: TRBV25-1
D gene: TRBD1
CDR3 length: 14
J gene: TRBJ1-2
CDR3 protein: CASRGQGDNYGYTF
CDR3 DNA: TGTGCCAGTCGCGGACAGGGGGACAACTATGGCTACACCTTC

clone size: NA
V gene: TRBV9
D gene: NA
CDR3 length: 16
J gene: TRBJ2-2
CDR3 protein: CASSSRQQGPLRELFF
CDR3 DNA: TGTGCCAGCAGCTCTAGGCAACAGGGACCCCTCCGGGAGCTGTTTTTT

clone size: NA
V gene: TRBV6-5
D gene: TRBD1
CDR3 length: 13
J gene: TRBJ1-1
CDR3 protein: CASSYDRGSEAFF
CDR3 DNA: TGTGCCAGCAGTTACGACAGGGGAAGTGAAGCTTTCTTT

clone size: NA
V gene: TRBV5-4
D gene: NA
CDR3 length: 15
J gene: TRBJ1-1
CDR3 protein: CASSLQGIVDTEAFF
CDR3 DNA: TGTGCCAGCAGCTTACAGGGAATTGTCGACACTGAAGCTTTCTTT

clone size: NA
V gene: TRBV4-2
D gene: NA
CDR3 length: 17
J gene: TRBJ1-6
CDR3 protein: CASSQDWRGRNNSPLHF
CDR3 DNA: TGTGCCAGCAGCCAAGATTGGCGGGGCCGCAATAATTCACCCCTCCACTTT

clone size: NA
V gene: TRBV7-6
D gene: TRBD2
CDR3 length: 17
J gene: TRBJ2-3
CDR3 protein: CASSSLAGGTSTDTQYF
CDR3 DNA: TGTGCCAGCAGCTCACTAGCGGGAGGGACTAGCACAGATACGCAGTATTTT

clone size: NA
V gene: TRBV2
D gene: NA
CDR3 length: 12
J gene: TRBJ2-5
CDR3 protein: CATSQSEETQYF
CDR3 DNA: TGTGCCACCTCCCAGAGCGAGGAGACCCAGTACTTC

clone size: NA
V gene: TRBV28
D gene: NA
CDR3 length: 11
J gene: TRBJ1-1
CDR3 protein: CASLNNTEAFF
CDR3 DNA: TGTGCCAGCTTAAATAACACTGAAGCTTTCTTT

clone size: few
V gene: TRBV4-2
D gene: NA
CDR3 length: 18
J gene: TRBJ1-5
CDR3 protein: CASSQDRGGINSNQPQHF
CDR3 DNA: TGTGCCAGCAGCCAAGATCGAGGAGGAATTAATAGCAATCAGCCCCAGCATTTT

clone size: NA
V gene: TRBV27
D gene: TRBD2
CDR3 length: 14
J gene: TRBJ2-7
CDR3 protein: CASRLAGVGYEQYF
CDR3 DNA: TGTGCCAGCAGGCTAGCGGGAGTGGGCTACGAGCAGTACTTC

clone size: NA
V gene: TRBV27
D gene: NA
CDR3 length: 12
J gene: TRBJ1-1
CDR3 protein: CASKAGGTEAFF
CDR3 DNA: TGTGCCAGCAAAGCTGGGGGGACTGAAGCTTTCTTT

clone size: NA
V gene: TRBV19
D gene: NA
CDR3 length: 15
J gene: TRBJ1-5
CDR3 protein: CASSIYRDSNQPQHF
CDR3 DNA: TGTGCCAGTAGTATATACAGGGATAGCAATCAGCCCCAGCATTTT

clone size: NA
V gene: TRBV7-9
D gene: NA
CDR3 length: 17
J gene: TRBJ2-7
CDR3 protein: CASSLGLRRPEGYEQYF
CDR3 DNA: TGTGCCAGCAGCTTAGGTCTCCGCAGGCCCGAGGGCTACGAGCAGTACTTC

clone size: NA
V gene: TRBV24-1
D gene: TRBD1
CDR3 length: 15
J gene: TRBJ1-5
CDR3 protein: CATGTGGDGNQPQHF
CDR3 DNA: TGTGCCACCGGGACAGGGGGCGATGGCAATCAGCCCCAGCATTTT

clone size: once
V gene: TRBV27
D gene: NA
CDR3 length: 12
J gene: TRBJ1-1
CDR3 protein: CASSFRDSEAFF
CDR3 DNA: TGTGCCAGCAGTTTCCGAGACAGTGAAGCTTTCTTT

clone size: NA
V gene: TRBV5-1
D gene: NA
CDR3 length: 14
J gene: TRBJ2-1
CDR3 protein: CASSAGTSPNEQFF
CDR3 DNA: TGCGCCAGCTCTGCCGGGACATCCCCCAATGAGCAGTTCTTC

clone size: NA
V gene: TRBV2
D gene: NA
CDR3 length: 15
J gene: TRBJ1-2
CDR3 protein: CASRTRDLINYGYTF
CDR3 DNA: TGTGCCAGCAGAACCCGGGACTTAATTAACTATGGCTACACCTTC

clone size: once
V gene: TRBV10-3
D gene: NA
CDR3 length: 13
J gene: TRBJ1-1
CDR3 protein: CAISTAANTEAFF
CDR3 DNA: TGTGCCATCAGTACAGCGGCGAACACTGAAGCTTTCTTT

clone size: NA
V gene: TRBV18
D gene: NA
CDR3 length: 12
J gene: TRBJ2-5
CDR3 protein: CASSPLSETQYF
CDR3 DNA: TGTGCCAGCTCACCATTATCAGAGACCCAGTACTTC

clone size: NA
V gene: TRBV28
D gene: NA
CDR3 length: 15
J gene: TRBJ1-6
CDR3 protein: CASSPGDRFNSPLHF
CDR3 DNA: TGTGCCAGCAGCCCCGGTGACAGGTTTAATTCACCCCTCCACTTT

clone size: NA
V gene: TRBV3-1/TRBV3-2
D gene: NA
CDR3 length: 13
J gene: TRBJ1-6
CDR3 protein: CASSPRQNSPLHF
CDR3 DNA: TGTGCCAGCAGCCCAAGACAGAATTCACCCCTCCACTTT